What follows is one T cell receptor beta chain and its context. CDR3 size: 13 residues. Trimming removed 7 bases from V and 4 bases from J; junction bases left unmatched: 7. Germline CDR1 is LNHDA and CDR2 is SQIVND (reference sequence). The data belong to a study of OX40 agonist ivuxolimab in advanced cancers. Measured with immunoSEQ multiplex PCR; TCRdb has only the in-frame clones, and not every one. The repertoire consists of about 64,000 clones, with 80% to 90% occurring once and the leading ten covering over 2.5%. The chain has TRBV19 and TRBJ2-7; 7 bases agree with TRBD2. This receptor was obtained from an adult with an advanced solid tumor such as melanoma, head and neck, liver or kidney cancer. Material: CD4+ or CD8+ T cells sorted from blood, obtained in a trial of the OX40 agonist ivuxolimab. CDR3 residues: CASNGGRGYEQYF. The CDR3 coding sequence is TGTGCCAGTAACGGCGGGAGAGGATACGAGCAGTACTTC.